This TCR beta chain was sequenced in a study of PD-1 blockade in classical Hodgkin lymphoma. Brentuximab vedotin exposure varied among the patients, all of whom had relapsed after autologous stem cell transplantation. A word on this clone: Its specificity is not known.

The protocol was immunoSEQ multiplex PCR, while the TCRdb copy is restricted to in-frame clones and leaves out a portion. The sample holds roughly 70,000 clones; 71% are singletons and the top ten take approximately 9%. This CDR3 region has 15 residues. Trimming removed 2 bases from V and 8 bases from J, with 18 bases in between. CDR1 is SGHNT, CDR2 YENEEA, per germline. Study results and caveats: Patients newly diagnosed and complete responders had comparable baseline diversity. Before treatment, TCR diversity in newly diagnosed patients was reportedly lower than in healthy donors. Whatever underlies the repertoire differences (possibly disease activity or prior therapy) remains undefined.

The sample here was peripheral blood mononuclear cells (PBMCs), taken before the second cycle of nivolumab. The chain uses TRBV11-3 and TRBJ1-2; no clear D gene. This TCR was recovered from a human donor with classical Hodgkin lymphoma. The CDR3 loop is CASSLSFPHNGGYTF. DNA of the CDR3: TGTGCCAGCAGCTTAAGTTTCCCCCATAACGGCGGCTACACCTTC.